The rows below give T cell receptor beta chains drawn from one sample of a study of blood T cell repertoires in COVID-19. Generated by immunoSEQ multiplex PCR, the TCRdb table keeps only in-frame clones and is missing some. The sample gives fewer than 200,000 clones, around four fifths of which show up once; roughly 9% is in the top ten. Sequencing used peripheral blood. Source of these receptors: a woman aged 80 or over with active or convalescent COVID-19. CDR3s include the opening cysteine and the closing phenylalanine or tryptophan. The D gene is left open where the match is weak. Size is omitted from some rows. Given values are once, few, many or a class for expanded clones.

j_call clone_size v_call d_call cdr3_nt cdr3_aa
TRBJ1-5 - TRBV28 TRBD1 TGTGCCAGCAGGACCTTTTTTTTTCGACAGGGCGGGAATCAGCCCCAGCATTTT CASRTFFFRQGGNQPQHF
TRBJ2-1 - TRBV6-2/TRBV6-3 TRBD2 TGTGCCAGCAGTACCGAGCGGGGGGGTTTCTACAATGAGCAGTTCTTC CASSTERGGFYNEQFF
TRBJ1-4 - TRBV3-1/TRBV3-2 - TGTGCCAGCAGCCAAGGGCCGTTCAGGGAATCAACTAATGAAAAACTGTTTTTT CASSQGPFRESTNEKLFF
TRBJ2-7 - TRBV5-1 - TGCGCCAGCAGCAAGACCGGAGGCAACTACGAGCAGTACTTC CASSKTGGNYEQYF
TRBJ1-1 - TRBV7-2 - TGTGCCAGCAGCTTAGCATCGTATGAAGCTTTCTTT CASSLASYEAFF
TRBJ1-5 - TRBV6-5 - TGTGCCAGCAGTACGACTCCCAATCAGCCCCAGCATTTT CASSTTPNQPQHF
TRBJ2-7 - TRBV6-5 TRBD1 TGTGCCAGCATGGACAGGGTACGGTACGAGCAGTACTTC CASMDRVRYEQYF
TRBJ2-3 - TRBV19 - TGTGCCAGTAGTTCTGCTAGGATCACAGATACGCAGTATTTT CASSSARITDTQYF
TRBJ2-5 - TRBV14 TRBD2 TGTGCCAGCAGCCAAGATCGTGGTAGCGGGGGGGCCCGGGAGACCCAGTACTTC CASSQDRGSGGARETQYF
TRBJ1-1 - TRBV6-5 - TGTGCCAGCAGGACACAGGGAACGGGAACTGAAGCTTTCTTT CASRTQGTGTEAFF
TRBJ1-1 once TRBV4-1 TRBD1 TGCGCCAGCAGCCATCCTAGGACAGGGCCGATGGGGAACACTGAAGCTTTCTTT CASSHPRTGPMGNTEAFF
TRBJ2-1 - TRBV5-1 - TGCGCCAGCAGCTCAGAGGGCTTCAATGAGCAGTTCTTC CASSSEGFNEQFF
TRBJ1-3 - TRBV18 - TGTGCCAGCTCACCCCTAGGATTATCTGGAAACACCATATATTTT CASSPLGLSGNTIYF
TRBJ2-3 few TRBV12-5 TRBD2 TGTGCTAGTAACCTAGCGGGATACACAGATACGCAGTATTTT CASNLAGYTDTQYF
TRBJ2-5 - TRBV12-3/TRBV12-4 - TGTGCCAGCAGTTTGTGGGGAGTCGAGACCCAGTACTTC CASSLWGVETQYF
TRBJ2-3 - TRBV13 - TGTGCCAGCAGCTTGGGTGGGGGCTCGAGCACAGATACGCAGTATTTT CASSLGGGSSTDTQYF
TRBJ2-3 - TRBV24-1 - TGTGCCACCAGTGATTTGCGAGTTGATACGCAGTATTTT CATSDLRVDTQYF
TRBJ1-5 - TRBV2 - TGTGCCAGCAGGGGAGGGGACGCCGTGGCCCAGCATTTT CASRGGDAVAQHF
TRBJ1-5 few TRBV4-2 - TGTGCCAGCAGTGAATTGGGGGGGATGGATCAGCCCCAGCATTTT CASSELGGMDQPQHF
TRBJ1-1 - TRBV5-8 - TGTGCCAGCAGCTTGTTTGGGGGGAAAACTGAAGCTTTCTTT CASSLFGGKTEAFF
TRBJ1-4 - TRBV10-3 - TGTGCCATCAGTGGGTCTGCGAGTAATGAAAAACTGTTTTTT CAISGSASNEKLFF
TRBJ2-5 - TRBV11-3 TRBD1 TGTGCCAGCAGCTCCAGACAGGGTCGGCAAGAGACCCAGTACTTC CASSSRQGRQETQYF
TRBJ2-2 - TRBV7-2 - TGTGCCAGCAGCTTAGCGGCTAGCGAGAACACCGGGGAGCTGTTTTTT CASSLAASENTGELFF
TRBJ2-3 - TRBV7-2 - TGTGCCAGCAGCTTTCAGGGGCCGTCCACAGATACGCAGTATTTT CASSFQGPSTDTQYF
TRBJ2-1 - TRBV9 TRBD2 TGTGCCAGCAGCGTCACTAGCGGGGGTTTCAATGAGCAGTTCTTC CASSVTSGGFNEQFF
TRBJ2-1 - TRBV4-3 - TGCGCCAGCAGCCAAGGCCCGACTACCGGCCTCTCCTACAATGAGCAGTTCTTC CASSQGPTTGLSYNEQFF
TRBJ1-1 - TRBV19 - TGTGCCAGTCGACAACGGAACACTGAAGCTTTCTTT CASRQRNTEAFF
TRBJ2-1 - TRBV10-2 - TGCGCCAGCAGTGCCATGAATGAGCAGTTCTTC CASSAMNEQFF
TRBJ2-7 - TRBV21-1 - TGTGCCAGCAGCAAAGGACAGTGCTCCTACGAGCAGTACTTC CASSKGQCSYEQYF
TRBJ2-5 - TRBV11-2 - TGTGCCAGCAGCTTAGGACAGGGAGGGACCCAGTACTTC CASSLGQGGTQYF
TRBJ2-2 - TRBV5-6 TRBD1 TGTGCCAGCAATTTACAGGGGGCGCTCACCGGGGAGCTGTTTTTT CASNLQGALTGELFF
TRBJ1-4 - TRBV7-9 - TGTGCCAGCAGCCCGGGAGGGGGTGTCGGAGAAAAACTGTTTTTT CASSPGGGVGEKLFF
TRBJ2-2 - TRBV10-2 TRBD2 TGCGCCAGCAGTGATCAGCGGGGGGTGGGCACCGGGGAGCTGTTTTTT CASSDQRGVGTGELFF
TRBJ1-1 - TRBV3-1/TRBV3-2 - TGTGCCAGCAGCCAAGCTGGAGAGAACACTGAAGCTTTCTTT CASSQAGENTEAFF
TRBJ1-5 - TRBV6-5 TRBD1 TGTGCCAGCAGTTACTCTTGGGACAGGGCCGACGGGCCCCAGCATTTT CASSYSWDRADGPQHF
TRBJ2-7 few TRBV4-3 TRBD2 TGCGCCAGCAGCCAAGGGACTAGCGGGGTGACCTACGAAGAGCAGTACTTC CASSQGTSGVTYEEQYF
TRBJ2-1 - TRBV9 TRBD2 TGTGCCAGCAGCGAGACCCTCCCGGGGGGGACCTACAATGAGCAGTTCTTC CASSETLPGGTYNEQFF
TRBJ2-4 - TRBV11-3 - TGTGCCAGCAGCTATAGGGGATTCAGGGGAGAGGGAAACATTCAGTACTTC CASSYRGFRGEGNIQYF
TRBJ1-4 few TRBV10-1 - TGCGCCAGCAGTGAGTCGGGGGCCAACGAAAAACTGTTTTTT CASSESGANEKLFF
TRBJ1-2 - TRBV27 - TGTGCCAGCAAGAGAACCTCGAACTATGGCTACACCTTC CASKRTSNYGYTF
TRBJ1-5 - TRBV27 - TGTGCCAGCAGTTTATTTGGCCAGGGGCGTTATAGCAATCAGCCCCAGCATTTT CASSLFGQGRYSNQPQHF
TRBJ2-1 few TRBV19 - TGTGCCAGTATTGGGGGGATCACATACAATGAGCAGTTCTTC CASIGGITYNEQFF
TRBJ2-3 once TRBV30 - TGTGCCTGGTCTCCGGGGAAGGTGGCAGATACGCAGTATTTT CAWSPGKVADTQYF
TRBJ1-2 - TRBV10-3 TRBD1 TGTGCCATCAGTGAGGCGATAGGGGGCGGCTATGGCTACACCTTC CAISEAIGGGYGYTF
TRBJ2-6 few TRBV5-1 - TGCGCCAGCAGCCCGGGGTCCTCTGGGGCCAACGTCCTGACTTTC CASSPGSSGANVLTF
TRBJ1-1 - TRBV4-1 - TGCGCCAGCAGCCGTGCCCTTCGACAGACCTCCCTGGAAGCTTTCTTT CASSRALRQTSLEAFF
TRBJ2-7 - TRBV6-6 TRBD1 TGTGCCAGCAGTCCATGGACAGGGGAGTTCTACGAGCAGTACTTC CASSPWTGEFYEQYF
TRBJ1-5 - TRBV7-9 - TGTGCCAGCAGCTTAGGTCAGGGGATCAATCAGCCCCAGCATTTT CASSLGQGINQPQHF
TRBJ2-1 - TRBV6-5 - TGTGCCAGCAGTTACCCTAGCGCGGGTTCCTACAATGAGCAGTTCTTC CASSYPSAGSYNEQFF
TRBJ1-2 - TRBV19 - TGTGCCAGTAGTACAAGTCCACAGTCTAACTATGGCTACACCTTC CASSTSPQSNYGYTF
TRBJ2-7 - TRBV2 - TGTGCCAGCACTCGTACAGGGACGACCTACGAGCAGTACTTC CASTRTGTTYEQYF
TRBJ1-1 few TRBV21-1 - TGTGCCAGCAGCCTTCGGGGGGAGGACACTGAAGCTTTCTTT CASSLRGEDTEAFF
TRBJ2-7 - TRBV13 TRBD1 TGTGCCAGCAGCTTAGTGGCAGGGGGAGAGCAGTACTTC CASSLVAGGEQYF
TRBJ2-1 - TRBV7-3 TRBD2 TGTGCCAGCAGCTTAAGGGGGACTAGCGGGCCATACAATGAGCAGTTCTTC CASSLRGTSGPYNEQFF
TRBJ2-2 - TRBV6-5 TRBD2 TGTGCCAGCAGTTCCGCGGGGGACCCCACCGGGGAGCTGTTTTTT CASSSAGDPTGELFF